This T cell receptor (beta chain) is from a study of T cell clones after liver transplantation. Overall study: TCRbeta sequencing after a pre-transplant mixed lymphocyte reaction identified graft-donor-reactive clones, later tracked in post-transplant blood. Broader study findings: Compared with third party-reactive sequences, donor-reactive ones declined more, independent of withdrawal success.

Repertoires were generated with immunoSEQ multiplex PCR, while TCRdb's copy carries only in-frame clones and drops some. The sample contains approximately 68,000 clones, roughly 80% of which appear only once. With respect to this clone: As yet, its antigen is unknown.

The receptor was derived from a human donor who received a liver transplant. The source was CD4+ T cells from blood, collected before liver transplant.

CDR3 coding DNA: TGTGCCAGTAGTAAAGAGGGACTAGTCATTCAGTACTTC. Its protein product is CASSKEGLVIQYF. The genes are TRBV19 and TRBJ2-4; 8 nucleotides agree with TRBD2. The CDR3 is made up of 13 amino acids. The V segment lost 4 bases and the J segment 9 bases; nucleotides outside the gene matches: 5. Germline V gene data show CDR1 as LNHDA and CDR2 as SQIVND (reference sequence).